This T cell receptor beta chain originates from a study of blood T cell repertoires in COVID-19. Study overall: PBMCs, B-cell-depleted T cells, or T cells provided the cDNA or gDNA that made up the material.

Enrollees, about 18 to 95 years old, lived in around 23 US areas. Clinical history reported by participants formed the basis on which cohorts were assigned. For recovered donors of Cohort 3, there were two negative PCRs, clearance, or symptom resolution. The CDR3 totals 12 residues. Germline V gives CDR1 SQVTM, CDR2 ANQGSEA. V lost 6 bases to trimming and J lost 4 bases, with 12 bases between them. Here immunoSEQ multiplex PCR was the method, and the copy in TCRdb shows in-frame clones only, minus some. The repertoire has 200,000 or so clones, approximately 90% of them found once; the top ten carry roughly 2.7%.

The rearrangement joins TRBV29-1 to TRBJ1-2, with D unclear. The TCR was taken from a woman aged 25-40 years who had recovered from COVID-19. The sample consisted of PBMCs or T cells enriched from blood (not recorded which). The CDR3 coding sequence is TGCAGCGTATGGGCCGCCTCCTATGGCTACACCTTC. As protein: CSVWAASYGYTF. Full variable domain (outside the CDR3, taken from reference TRBV29-1 and TRBJ1-2): SAVISQKPSRDICQRGTSLTIQCQVDSQVTMMFWYRQQPGQSLTLIATANQGSEATYESGFVIDKFPISRPNLTFSTLTVSNMSPEDSSIYLCSVWAASYGYTFGSGTRLTVV.